These 20 T cell receptor beta chains came from one sample sequenced in a study of blood T cell repertoires in COVID-19. Clones were sequenced by immunoSEQ multiplex PCR, and TCRdb holds only the in-frame ones, with some missing. The sample lists under 300,000 clones, approximately 80% occurring once. Input material: peripheral blood. Receptors were obtained from a woman in her sixties or seventies with active or convalescent COVID-19.

J is TRBJ2-3 and V is TRBV7-6; 7 bases match TRBD2. Per the germline V gene, CDR1 is SGHVS and CDR2 is FNYEAQ. V was pared by 3 bases and J by 0 bases, with 6 bases of the junction left unmatched. The length of the CDR3 is 16 residues. This chain's CDR3 is CASSFGGYSSTDTQYF. The CDR3 DNA is TGTGCCAGCAGCTTCGGGGGGTACTCTAGCACAGATACGCAGTATTTT.

This chain links TRBV5-1 with TRBJ2-3; TRBD2 aligns across 13 bases. Germline CDR1 and CDR2: SGHRS and YFSETQ. The V gene end was trimmed by 4 bases and the J gene end by 3 bases; junction bases not matched to a gene: 11. This CDR3 spans 18 amino acids. The CDR3 loop reads CASSQGLAGLGGTDTQYF. The CDR3 region has the DNA TGCGCCAGCAGCCAGGGACTAGCGGGGCTAGGGGGGACAGATACGCAGTATTTT.

The genes are TRBV7-2 and TRBJ1-4; D gene uncertain. Germline CDR1 is SGHTA and CDR2 is FQGNSA. This CDR3 is built from 18 residues. V gave up 1 base and J gave up 3 bases, with 18 bases separating them. The CDR3 loop reads CASSLVGRGGTSNEKLFF. In DNA, the CDR3 is TGTGCCAGCAGCTTAGTAGGTCGGGGAGGCACGTCTAATGAAAAACTGTTTTTT. Full variable domain (remainder filled in from reference TRBV7-2 and TRBJ1-4): GAGVSQSPSNKVTEKGKDVELRCDPISGHTALYWYRQSLGQGLEFLIYFQGNSAPDKSGLPSDRFSAERTGGSVSTLTIQRTQQEDSAVYLCASSLVGRGGTSNEKLFFGSGTQLSVL.

The rearrangement uses TRBV7-9 and TRBJ2-2; unclear D gene. Germline-derived CDR1 and CDR2 are SEHNR and FQNEAQ (reference sequence). This CDR3 has 12 amino acids. V was shortened by 2 bases and J by 7 bases, with 5 bases between the two germline ends. The CDR3 DNA sequence: TGTGCCAGCAGCTTACTCGTCGGGGAGCTGTTTTTT. Protein: CASSLLVGELFF.

The V gene is TRBV12-5, the J gene TRBJ1-1, with D possibly being TRBD1 (6 bases). Trimming pared 3 bases from V and 4 bases from J, leaving 9 bases between. CDR1 and CDR2 (germline): LGHNT, FRNRAP. The length of the CDR3 is 13 residues. CDR3 loop: CASGLQGSTEAFF. CDR3 coding DNA: TGTGCTAGTGGTTTACAGGGAAGCACTGAAGCTTTCTTT.

This clone showed up just a few times. The V gene is TRBV29-1, the J gene TRBJ1-4; possible D gene TRBD1, 6 bases. Germline-derived CDR1 and CDR2 are SQVTM and ANQGSEA. This CDR3 spans 14 amino acids. V was pared by 7 bases and J by 2 bases, with 14 bases between. The CDR3 sequence: CSAIPDSTNEKLFF. As DNA, the CDR3 is TGCAGCGCAATCCCGGACAGTACTAATGAAAAACTGTTTTTT.

The gene calls are TRBV12-5 and TRBJ2-7, with D perhaps matching TRBD1 (5 bases). The CDR3 spans 14 residues. V was trimmed by 2 bases and J by 3 bases, leaving 11 bases between them. Germline assignment: CDR1 LGHNT and CDR2 FRNRAP. CDR3: CASGLTGSHYEQYF. The DNA for the CDR3 is TGTGCTAGTGGTTTGACAGGTTCCCACTACGAGCAGTACTTC.

The genes are TRBV11-2 and TRBJ1-5; D uncertain. CDR3 length: 13 amino acids. Germline V gene sequence: CDR1 SGHAT, CDR2 FQNNGV. The V gene lost 5 bases and the J gene lost 9 bases, with 14 bases spanning the gap. The CDR3 region is CASSDFSEGPQHF. CDR3 in DNA: TGTGCCAGCAGCGACTTTAGCGAGGGGCCCCAGCATTTT. The whole variable domain, filled in from reference TRBV11-2 and TRBJ1-5, reads EAGVAQSPRYKIIEKRQSVAFWCNPISGHATLYWYQQILGQGPKLLIQFQNNGVVDDSQLPKDRFSAERLKGVDSTLKIQPAKLEDSAVYLCASSDFSEGPQHFGDGTRLSIL.

Comments on this clone: Within the sample, other DNA sequences also encode this same CDR3. The chain recombines TRBV6-5 with TRBJ2-3; weak D call: TRBD2 (5 bases). The V gene lost 0 bases and the J gene lost 5 bases, with 9 bases spanning the gap. The germline gives CDR1 MNHEY, CDR2 SVGAGI. CDR3 length equals 14 residues. CDR3 DNA sequence: TGTGCCAGCAGTTACTCGACGGCGGGAGATACGCAGTATTTT. Translated, it gives CASSYSTAGDTQYF.

This chain uses TRBV30 with TRBJ1-3; 8 bases agree with TRBD1. CDR3 size: 14 residues. With V trimmed by 5 bases and J by 0 bases, 3 bases remained unmatched. Germline V gene data show CDR1 as GTSNPN and CDR2 as SVGIG (reference sequence). DNA of the CDR3: TGTGCCTGGGGCACAGGGGGCTCTGGAAACACCATATATTTT. It translates to CAWGTGGSGNTIYF.

V gene TRBV7-3 combines with J gene TRBJ1-2; D is unresolved. This CDR3 region has 13 residues. Germline loops: CDR1 SGHTA, CDR2 FQGTGA. V lost 5 bases, J lost 7 bases, and 14 bases lay in between. The CDR3 DNA sequence: TGTGCCAGCAGCCTGACTGGCCTCGTTGGCTACACCTTC. Its translation is CASSLTGLVGYTF.

This chain connects TRBV28 to TRBJ2-7; 7 nucleotides line up with TRBD2. The germline gives CDR1 MDHEN, CDR2 SYDVKM. The CDR3 sequence is 16 residues long. V trimming: 4 bases; J trimming: 7 bases; junction bases outside the gene matches: 16. The CDR3: CASSSPTASAGEEQYF. The CDR3 DNA follows: TGTGCCAGCAGTTCCCCGACAGCTTCCGCGGGGGAGGAGCAGTACTTC.

V gene TRBV5-8 combines with J gene TRBJ2-3; 8 bases align to TRBD2. J lost 6 bases, V lost 4 bases, and 13 bases had no gene match. This CDR3 contains 16 residues. Germline lookup yields CDR1 SGHTS and CDR2 YDEGEE. The CDR3 DNA reads as TGTGCCAGCAGCCCCGGCTTGCGGGGGGCAGGTGATACGCAGTATTTT. It is translated as CASSPGLRGAGDTQYF.

The V gene is TRBV6-1, the J gene TRBJ1-3; D not resolved. Germline assignment: CDR1 MNHNS and CDR2 SASEGT. Trimming took off 6 bases at V and 7 bases at J, with 16 bases between the two ends. This CDR3 has 14 residues. The CDR3 region is CASSTSQAGNTIYF. CDR3 DNA: TGTGCCAGCAGCACCAGTCAGGCGGGTAACACCATATATTTT.

The V call is TRBV15, the J call TRBJ1-1; D may be TRBD1 (5 bases). The CDR3 runs to 14 residues. Germline V gives CDR1 LNHNV, CDR2 YYDKDF (reference sequence). Trimming shortened V by 0 bases and J by 4 bases, and 9 bases separated the two germline ends. The DNA of the CDR3 is TGTGCCACCAGCAGAGATGTGACAGCCACTGAAGCTTTCTTT. This gives the protein CATSRDVTATEAFF.

The gene calls are TRBV18 and TRBJ2-6; 7 bases fit TRBD1. Germline CDR1 reads KGHSH; CDR2 reads LQKENI. The CDR3 runs 17 residues. The V gene end was trimmed by 3 bases and the J gene end by 0 bases; junction bases not matched to a gene: 5. The DNA for the CDR3 is TGTGCCAGCTCACCGTCCAGGGGGAACTCTGGGGCCAACGTCCTGACTTTC. This gives the protein CASSPSRGNSGANVLTF. The full variable domain, its missing parts supplied by reference TRBV18 and TRBJ2-6, is NAGVMQNPRHLVRRRGQEARLRCSPMKGHSHVYWYRQLPEEGLKFMVYLQKENIIDESGMPKERFSAEFPKEGPSILRIQQVVRGDSAAYFCASSPSRGNSGANVLTFGAGSRLTVL.

V usage is TRBV5-1 and J usage is TRBJ1-1, with D maybe TRBD1 (5 bases). In germline, CDR1 is SGHRS, CDR2 YFSETQ. The germline V and J ends were trimmed by 7 bases and 11 bases, with 21 bases remaining between them. CDR3 size: 13 residues. CDR3 sequence reads: CASRGGLRDGAFF. The CDR3 DNA sequence: TGCGCCAGCCGCGGGGGTTTGAGAGATGGGGCTTTCTTT.

The genes are TRBV18 and TRBJ2-1, with 8 bases that match TRBD1. V shed 5 bases and J 0 bases; nucleotides not matched to a gene: 3. The CDR3 is 15 amino acids. CDR1 KGHSH and CDR2 LQKENI come from the germline V gene. DNA for the CDR3: TGTGCCAGCTCAGGACAGGGCGGCTCCTACAATGAGCAGTTCTTC. Its translation is CASSGQGGSYNEQFF.

This rearrangement joins TRBV10-3 to TRBJ1-2; 7 bases agree with TRBD1. The germline CDR1 and CDR2 sequences are ENHRY and SYGVKD. After removal of 6 bases from V and 7 bases from J, the junction contained 8 bases not matched to a gene. The CDR3 spans 13 residues. Here the CDR3 reads CAIRRQGEGGYTF. CDR3 nucleotides: TGTGCCATCAGGAGACAGGGAGAGGGTGGCTACACCTTC.

This chain joins TRBV9 and TRBJ1-2; 10 bases align to TRBD1. Unmatched junction bases numbered 9, after V lost 0 bases and J lost 1 base. The CDR3 loop spans 18 amino acids. Germline CDR1 and CDR2: SGDLS and YYNGEE. The CDR3 nucleotides are TGTGCCAGCAGCGTAGACCCGACAGGGGGCGAGTATAACTATGGCTACACCTTC. This encodes CASSVDPTGGEYNYGYTF.